This T cell receptor beta chain appears in the sequencing data of a study of blood T cells in healthy people across ages. About the research overall: Per two T cells, template switching captured roughly one barcoded beta molecule.

Each sample yielded at least 6.5 million isolated PBMCs. Study-level results: A roughly linear fall in TCR beta diversity per million T cells was seen with increasing age.

This CDR3 is built from 14 residues. CDR1 is MDHEN and CDR2 is SYDVKM in the germline V gene. Of note for this clonotype: Its antigen is currently unknown. A read error may account for a junction end that differs from germline.

The authors ran a second PCR of about 7 to 12 cycles using a sample-barcoded 5' primer and a J-beta primer mix. TCRdb analysed the 5' RACE reads with MiXCR anew, one entry per CDR3 protein. Among around 1,700,000 distinct CDR3 sequences listed, approximately 30% were seen once. Sequenced: blood. The rearrangement uses TRBV28 and TRBJ1-2; 8 nucleotides line up with TRBD1. This TCR derives from a woman aged 25 to 45 in good health. The CDR3 DNA sequence: TGTGCCAGCAGTTGGGGACAGGTTTTTTATGACTACACCTTC. Translating it yields CASSWGQVFYDYTF.